This T cell receptor beta chain was captured in a study of human T cells and chemical hapten exposure. Study-wide results and limits: TCRs exceeding 1 in 1000 frequency stayed unchanged with DPC sensitization.

One entry per CDR3 protein results from TCRdb running MiXCR on the RACE reads. The table shows under 55,000 distinct CDR3 sequences, with roughly 10% occurring only once. This sample's time point: patch test 3, about 24 weeks after DPC sensitization. Indicated treatment: therapeutic diphenylcyclopropenone sensitization with weekly scalp DPC. This clonotype was seen only a few times. Its antigen is not identified. V was cut by 7 bases and J by 6 bases, with 13 bases left in between. There are 13 residues in the CDR3. From germline, CDR1 is SGDLS and CDR2 YYNGEE. The chain joins TRBV9 to TRBJ2-2; no reliable D call. This TCR derives from a woman in her thirties or forties with alopecia areata. Some clones in this sample may be carry-over from other donors' samples. The input for sequencing was whole blood, taken in connection with sensitization to the hapten diphenylcyclopropenone (DPC). The CDR3 is CASRRGPSGELFF. CDR3 nucleotide sequence: TGTGCCAGCCGCCGAGGTCCGTCCGGGGAGCTGTTTTTT.